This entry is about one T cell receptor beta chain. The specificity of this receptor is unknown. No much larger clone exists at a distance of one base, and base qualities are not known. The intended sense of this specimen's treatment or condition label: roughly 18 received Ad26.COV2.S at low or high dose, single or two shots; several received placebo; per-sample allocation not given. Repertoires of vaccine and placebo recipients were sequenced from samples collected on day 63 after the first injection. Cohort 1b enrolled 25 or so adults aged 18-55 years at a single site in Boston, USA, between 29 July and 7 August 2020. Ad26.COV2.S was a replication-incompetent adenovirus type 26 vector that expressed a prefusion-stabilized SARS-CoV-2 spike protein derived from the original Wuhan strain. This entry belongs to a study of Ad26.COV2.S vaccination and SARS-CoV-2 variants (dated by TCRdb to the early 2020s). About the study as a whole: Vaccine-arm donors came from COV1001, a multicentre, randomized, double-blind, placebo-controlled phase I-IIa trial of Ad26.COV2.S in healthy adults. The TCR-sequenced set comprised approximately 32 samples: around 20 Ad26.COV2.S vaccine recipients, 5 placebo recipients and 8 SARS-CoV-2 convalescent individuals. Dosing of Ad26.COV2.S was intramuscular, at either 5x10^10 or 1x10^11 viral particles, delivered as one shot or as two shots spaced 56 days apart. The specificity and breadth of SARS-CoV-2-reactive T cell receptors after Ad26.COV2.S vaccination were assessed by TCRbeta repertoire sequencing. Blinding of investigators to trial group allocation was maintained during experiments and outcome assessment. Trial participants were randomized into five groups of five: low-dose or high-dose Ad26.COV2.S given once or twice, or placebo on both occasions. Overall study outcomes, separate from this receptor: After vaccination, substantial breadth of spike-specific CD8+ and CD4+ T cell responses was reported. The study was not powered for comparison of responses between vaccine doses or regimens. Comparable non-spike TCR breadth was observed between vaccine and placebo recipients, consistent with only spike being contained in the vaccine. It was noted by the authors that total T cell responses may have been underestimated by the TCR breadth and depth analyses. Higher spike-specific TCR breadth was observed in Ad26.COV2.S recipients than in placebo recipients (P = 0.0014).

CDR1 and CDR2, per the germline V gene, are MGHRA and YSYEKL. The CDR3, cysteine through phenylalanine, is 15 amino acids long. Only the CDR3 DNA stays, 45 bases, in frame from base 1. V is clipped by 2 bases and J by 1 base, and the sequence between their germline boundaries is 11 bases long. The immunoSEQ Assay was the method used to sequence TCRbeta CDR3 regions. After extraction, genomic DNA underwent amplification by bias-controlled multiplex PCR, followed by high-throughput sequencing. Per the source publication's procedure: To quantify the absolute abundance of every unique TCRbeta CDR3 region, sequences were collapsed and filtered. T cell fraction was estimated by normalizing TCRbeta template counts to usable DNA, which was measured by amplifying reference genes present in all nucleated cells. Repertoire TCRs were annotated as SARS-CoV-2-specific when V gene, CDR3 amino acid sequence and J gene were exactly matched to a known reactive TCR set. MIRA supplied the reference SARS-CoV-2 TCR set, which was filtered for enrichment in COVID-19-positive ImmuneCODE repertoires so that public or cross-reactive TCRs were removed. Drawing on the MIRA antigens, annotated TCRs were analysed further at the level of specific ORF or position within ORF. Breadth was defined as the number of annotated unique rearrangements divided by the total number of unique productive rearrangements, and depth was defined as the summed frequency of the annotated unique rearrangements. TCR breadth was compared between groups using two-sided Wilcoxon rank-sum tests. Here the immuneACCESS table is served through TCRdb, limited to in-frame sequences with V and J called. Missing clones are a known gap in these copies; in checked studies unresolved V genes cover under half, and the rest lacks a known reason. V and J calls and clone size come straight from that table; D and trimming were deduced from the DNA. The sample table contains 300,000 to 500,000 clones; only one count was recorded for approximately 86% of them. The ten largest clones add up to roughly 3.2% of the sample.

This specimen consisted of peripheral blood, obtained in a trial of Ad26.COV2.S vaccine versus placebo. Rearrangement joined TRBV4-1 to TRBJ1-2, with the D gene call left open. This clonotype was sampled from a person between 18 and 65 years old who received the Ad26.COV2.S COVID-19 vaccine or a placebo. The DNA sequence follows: TGCGCCAGCAGCCAACGAGGACGGCTTAACTATGGCTACACCTTC. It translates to CASSQRGRLNYGYTF.